The entry that follows covers one T cell receptor beta chain sequence. The data stem from a study of technical replicates of blood from several donors. Trimming took off 1 base at V and 5 bases at J, with 16 bases between the two ends. There are 16 residues in the CDR3. Germline V gene lookup returns CDR1 LGHNA and CDR2 YNFKEQ. Method: immunoSEQ multiplex PCR; TCRdb's copy keeps in-frame clones and lacks some. The repertoire includes about 49,000 clones, around 90% of them detected once, and around 3.9% sits in the top ten. The V and J genes are TRBV4-2 and TRBJ2-3, with D perhaps matching TRBD2 (5 bases). This receptor was identified in a human donor in good health. Some clones in this sample may be carry-over from other donors' samples. The specimen was PBMCs. CDR3 coding DNA: TGTGCCAGCAGCCAAGGACGGTCTCTAGCCGAAGATACGCAGTATTTT. Its protein product is CASSQGRSLAEDTQYF.